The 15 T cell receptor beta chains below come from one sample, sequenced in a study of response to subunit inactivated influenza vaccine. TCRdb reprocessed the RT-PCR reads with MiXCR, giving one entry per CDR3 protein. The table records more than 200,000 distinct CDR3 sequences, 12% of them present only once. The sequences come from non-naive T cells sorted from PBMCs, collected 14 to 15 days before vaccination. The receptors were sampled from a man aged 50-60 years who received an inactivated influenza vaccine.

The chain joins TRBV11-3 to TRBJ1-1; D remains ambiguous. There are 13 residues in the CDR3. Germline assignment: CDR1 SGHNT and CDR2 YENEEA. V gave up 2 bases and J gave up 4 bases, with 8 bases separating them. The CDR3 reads CASSLSKGTEAFF. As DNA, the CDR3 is TGTGCCAGCAGCTTATCCAAGGGCACTGAAGCTTTCTTT.

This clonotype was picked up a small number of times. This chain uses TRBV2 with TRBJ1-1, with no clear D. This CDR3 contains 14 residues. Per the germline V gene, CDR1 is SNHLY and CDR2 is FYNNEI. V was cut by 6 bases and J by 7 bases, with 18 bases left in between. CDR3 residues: CASRSHVAGDEAFF. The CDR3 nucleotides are TGTGCCAGCAGGTCACACGTCGCCGGAGATGAAGCTTTCTTT.

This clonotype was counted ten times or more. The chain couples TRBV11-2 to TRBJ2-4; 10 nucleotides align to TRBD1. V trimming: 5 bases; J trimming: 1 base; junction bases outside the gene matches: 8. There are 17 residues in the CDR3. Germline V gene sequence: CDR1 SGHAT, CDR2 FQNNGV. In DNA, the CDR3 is TGTGCCAGCAGCCAAATAGACAGGGGGCTTGCCAAAAACATTCAGTACTTC. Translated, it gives CASSQIDRGLAKNIQYF.

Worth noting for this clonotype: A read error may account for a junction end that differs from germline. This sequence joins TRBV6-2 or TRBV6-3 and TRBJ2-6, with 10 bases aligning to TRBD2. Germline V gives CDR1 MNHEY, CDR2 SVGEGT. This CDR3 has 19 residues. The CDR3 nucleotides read TGTGCCAGCAGTTACAACCCTAGCGGGAGATTCTCTCGGGCCAACGTCCTGACTTTC. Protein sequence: CASSYNPSGRFSRANVLTF.

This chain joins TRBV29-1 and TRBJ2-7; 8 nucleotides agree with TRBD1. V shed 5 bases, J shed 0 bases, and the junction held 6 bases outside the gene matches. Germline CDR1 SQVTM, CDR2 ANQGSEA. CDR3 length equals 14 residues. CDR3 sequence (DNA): TGCAGCGTTCCGGACAGGGAATCCTCCTACGAGCAGTACTTC. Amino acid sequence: CSVPDRESSYEQYF.

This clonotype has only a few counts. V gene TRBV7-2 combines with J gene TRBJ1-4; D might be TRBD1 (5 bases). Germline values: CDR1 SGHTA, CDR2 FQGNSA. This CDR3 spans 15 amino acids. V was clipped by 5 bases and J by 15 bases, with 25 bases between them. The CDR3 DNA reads TGTGCCAGCAGCCCTGGCGGGGTGGGACTTGAGGGGTTGTTTTTT. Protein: CASSPGGVGLEGLFF.

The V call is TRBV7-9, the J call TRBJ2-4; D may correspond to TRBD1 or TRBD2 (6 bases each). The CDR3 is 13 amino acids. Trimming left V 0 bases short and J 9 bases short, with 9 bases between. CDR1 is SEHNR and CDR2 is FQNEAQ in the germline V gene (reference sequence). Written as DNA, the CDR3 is TGTGCCAGCAGCTTAGCCGAGGGGGGCATTCAGTACTTC. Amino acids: CASSLAEGGIQYF.

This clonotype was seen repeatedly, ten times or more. CDR3 in amino acids: CASSLAVGTGGQFF. The CDR3 nucleotides read TGTGCCAGCAGCCTGGCTGTAGGGACAGGAGGGCAGTTCTTC. V usage is TRBV11-2 and J usage is TRBJ2-1; 8 nucleotides align to TRBD1. This CDR3 comprises 14 residues. V gave up 5 bases and J gave up 12 bases; unmatched junction bases: 12. Looked up from germline, CDR1 is SGHAT and CDR2 is FQNNGV. Full variable domain (outside the CDR3, taken from reference TRBV11-2 and TRBJ2-1): EAGVAQSPRYKIIEKRQSVAFWCNPISGHATLYWYQQILGQGPKLLIQFQNNGVVDDSQLPKDRFSAERLKGVDSTLKIQPAKLEDSAVYLCASSLAVGTGGQFFGPGTRLTVL.

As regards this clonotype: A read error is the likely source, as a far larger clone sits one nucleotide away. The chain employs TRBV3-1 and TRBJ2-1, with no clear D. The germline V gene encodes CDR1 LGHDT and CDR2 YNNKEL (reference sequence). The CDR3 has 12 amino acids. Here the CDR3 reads CASSPRYNERFF. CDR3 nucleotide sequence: TGTGCCAGCAGCCCCCGGTACAATGAGCGGTTCTTC.

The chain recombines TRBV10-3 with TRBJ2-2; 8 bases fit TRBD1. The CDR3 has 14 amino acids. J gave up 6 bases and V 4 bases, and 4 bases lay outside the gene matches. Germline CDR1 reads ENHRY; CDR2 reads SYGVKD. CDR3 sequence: CAISGGQGAGELFF. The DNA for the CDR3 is TGTGCCATCAGTGGAGGACAGGGTGCCGGGGAGCTGTTTTTT.

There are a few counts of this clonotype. The CDR3 DNA reads as TGCGCCAGCAGCCAAGTGGGTAAACCGCTTTCCGAGCAGTACTTC. Translated: CASSQVGKPLSEQYF. This chain uses TRBV4-3 with TRBJ2-7, with unresolved D. The CDR3 runs 15 residues. The ends were cut back, 1 base at V and 6 bases at J, with 16 bases in the middle. The germline gives CDR1 LGHNA, CDR2 YSLEER.

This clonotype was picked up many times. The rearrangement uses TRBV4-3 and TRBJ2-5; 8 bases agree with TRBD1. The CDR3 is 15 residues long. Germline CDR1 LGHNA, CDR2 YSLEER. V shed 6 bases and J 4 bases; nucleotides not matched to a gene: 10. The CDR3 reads CASSQDRATLETQYF. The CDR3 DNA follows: TGCGCCAGCAGTCAGGACAGGGCTACTTTAGAGACCCAGTACTTC.

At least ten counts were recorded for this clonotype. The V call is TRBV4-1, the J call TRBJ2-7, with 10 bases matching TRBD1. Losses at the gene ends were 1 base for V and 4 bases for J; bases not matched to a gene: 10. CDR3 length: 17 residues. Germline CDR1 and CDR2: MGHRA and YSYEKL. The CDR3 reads CASSQVKAGQGSYEQYF. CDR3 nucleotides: TGCGCCAGCAGCCAAGTAAAGGCGGGACAGGGGTCTTACGAGCAGTACTTC.

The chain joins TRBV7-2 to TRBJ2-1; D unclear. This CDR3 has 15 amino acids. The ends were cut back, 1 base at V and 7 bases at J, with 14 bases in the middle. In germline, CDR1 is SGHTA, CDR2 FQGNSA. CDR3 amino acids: CASSLGARSWNEQFF. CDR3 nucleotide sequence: TGTGCCAGCAGCTTAGGGGCTCGAAGCTGGAATGAGCAGTTCTTC.

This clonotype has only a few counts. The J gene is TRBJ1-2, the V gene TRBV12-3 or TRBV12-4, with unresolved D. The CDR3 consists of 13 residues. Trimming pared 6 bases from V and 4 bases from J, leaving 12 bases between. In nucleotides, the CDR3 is TGTGCCAGCAGCCCGAGTAGGACCTATGGCTACACCTTC. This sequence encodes CASSPSRTYGYTF.